The subject of this entry is one TCR beta chain. This record comes from a study of control samples from healthy donors and cancer patients. Method: immunoSEQ multiplex PCR; TCRdb's copy keeps in-frame clones and lacks some. The repertoire has some 94,000 clones, less than 90% of them found once; the top ten carry less than 10%. The CDR3 runs 16 residues. Specimen: PBMCs. The chain is built from TRBV21-1 and TRBJ2-5; the table's D gene call, TRBD1, was not cross checked with the DNA. TRBV21-1 is classified as a pseudogene. The receptor was isolated from a woman aged 50 to 60 with colorectal cancer. The CDR3 nucleotides read TGTGCCAGCAGCAAAGCGCACGGGACACTGGGAGAGACCCAGTACTTC. Amino acid sequence: CASSKAHGTLGETQYF.